This T cell receptor beta chain appears in the sequencing data of a study of CD8 T cell repertoires and HIV-1 epitope variants. Turning to this clone: Its specificity is not known.

Using immunoSEQ multiplex PCR, the repertoire was profiled, and TCRdb retains in-frame clones only, with some absent. The sample holds thousands of clones, 67% seen once. Germline V CDR1 and CDR2: SGHTA, FQGTGA. V lost 5 bases, J lost 1 base, and 8 bases lay in between. This CDR3 is built from 13 residues. This receptor was taken from a male donor with HIV. Sequenced material: cultured CD8+ T cells derived from PBMCs. V usage is TRBV7-3 and J usage is TRBJ2-5, with D possibly matching TRBD1 (5 bases). CDR3 DNA: TGTGCCAGCAGCCAAGACAGCCAAGAGACCCAGTACTTC. This gives the protein CASSQDSQETQYF.